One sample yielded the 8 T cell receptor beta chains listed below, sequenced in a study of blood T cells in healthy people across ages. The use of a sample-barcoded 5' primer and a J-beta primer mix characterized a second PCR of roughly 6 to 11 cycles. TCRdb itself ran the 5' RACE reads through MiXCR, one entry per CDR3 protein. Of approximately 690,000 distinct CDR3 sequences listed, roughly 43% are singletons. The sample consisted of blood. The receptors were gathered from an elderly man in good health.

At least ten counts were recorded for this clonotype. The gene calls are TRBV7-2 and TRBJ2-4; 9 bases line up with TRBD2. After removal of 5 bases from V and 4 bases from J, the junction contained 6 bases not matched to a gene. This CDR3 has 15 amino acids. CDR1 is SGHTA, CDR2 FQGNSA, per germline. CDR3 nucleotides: TGTGCCAGCAGCACTCAGCGGGGGGCTAAAAACATTCAGTACTTC. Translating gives CASSTQRGAKNIQYF.

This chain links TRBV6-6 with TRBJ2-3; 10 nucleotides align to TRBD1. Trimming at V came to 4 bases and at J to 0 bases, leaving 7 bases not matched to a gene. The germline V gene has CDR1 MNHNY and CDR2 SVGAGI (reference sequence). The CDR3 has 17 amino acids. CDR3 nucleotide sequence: TGTGCCAGCAGTTGGACAGGGGGGCCTCCTAGCACAGATACGCAGTATTTT. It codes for CASSWTGGPPSTDTQYF.

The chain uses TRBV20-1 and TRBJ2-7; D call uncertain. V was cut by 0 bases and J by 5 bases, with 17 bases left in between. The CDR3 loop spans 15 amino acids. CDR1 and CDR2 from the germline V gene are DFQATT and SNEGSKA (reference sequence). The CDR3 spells CSAREPGRPLDEQYF. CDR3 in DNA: TGCAGTGCTAGAGAACCCGGACGGCCCCTAGACGAGCAGTACTTC.

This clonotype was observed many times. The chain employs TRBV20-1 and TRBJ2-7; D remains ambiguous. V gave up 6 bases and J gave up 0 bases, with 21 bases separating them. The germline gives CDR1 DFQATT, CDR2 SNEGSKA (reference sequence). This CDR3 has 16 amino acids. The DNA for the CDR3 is TGCAGTGCCTTGGCCCAGTACCCCAAGAGCTCCTACGAGCAGTACTTC. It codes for CSALAQYPKSSYEQYF.

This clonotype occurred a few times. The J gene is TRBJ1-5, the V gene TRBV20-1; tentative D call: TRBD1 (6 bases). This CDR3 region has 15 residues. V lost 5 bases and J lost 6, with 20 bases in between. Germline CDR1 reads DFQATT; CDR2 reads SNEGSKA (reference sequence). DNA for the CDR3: TGCAGTGCTCCTACCCCCGGACAGCAGGGTCAGCCCCAGCATTTT. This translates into CSAPTPGQQGQPQHF.

The CDR3 loop is CASSQVLGSGRGKTQYF. CDR3 in DNA: TGCGCCAGCAGCCAAGTCTTGGGGAGCGGGAGAGGAAAGACCCAGTACTTC. The chain joins TRBV4-3 to TRBJ2-5; 8 bases match TRBD2. CDR1 is LGHNA, CDR2 YSLEER, per germline. V shed 1 base and J 6 bases; nucleotides not matched to a gene: 13. The CDR3 sequence is 17 residues long.

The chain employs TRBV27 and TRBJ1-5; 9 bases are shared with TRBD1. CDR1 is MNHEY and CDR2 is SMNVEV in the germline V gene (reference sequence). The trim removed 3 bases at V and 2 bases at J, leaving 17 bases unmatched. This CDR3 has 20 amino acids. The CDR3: CASSLASGGQGGVGNQPQHF. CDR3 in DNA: TGTGCCAGCAGTTTGGCATCGGGGGGACAGGGAGGTGTAGGCAATCAGCCCCAGCATTTT.

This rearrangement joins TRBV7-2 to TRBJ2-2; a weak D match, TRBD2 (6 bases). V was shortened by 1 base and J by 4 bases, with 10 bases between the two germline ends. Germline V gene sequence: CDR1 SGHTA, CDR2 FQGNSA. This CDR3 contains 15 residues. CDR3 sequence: CASSLVGSGTGELFF. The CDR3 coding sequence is TGTGCCAGCAGCTTAGTCGGGAGTGGCACCGGGGAGCTGTTTTTT.